This TCR beta chain is drawn from a study of shared clonotypes between healthy human individuals. Some clones are missing from TCRdb's copy, which holds only in-frame ones; the method was immunoSEQ multiplex PCR. In the table there are around 1 million clones, more than 75% of which are singletons. This clonotype was sampled from a man aged 18 to 30 in good health. Material for sequencing was memory CD4+ T cells sorted from blood. Sample subset: CD45RA-negative fraction.

CDR3 nucleotides: TGTGCCAGCAGTGAACTGTCAGGGCAGTCCCGCGAGCAGTACTTC. Its protein is CASSELSGQSREQYF. The rearrangement uses TRBV6-1 and TRBJ2-7; D is possibly TRBD1 (5 bases). V shed 2 bases and J shed 6 bases, with 17 bases lying between them. Germline V gene lookup returns CDR1 MNHNS and CDR2 SASEGT. This CDR3 is 15 amino acids long.